Listed below are T cell receptor beta chains from one sample, sequenced in a study of long-term antiretroviral therapy in people with HIV. The method was immunoSEQ multiplex PCR; TCRdb's version includes in-frame clones alone and lacks a portion of them. The sample lists about 35,000 clones; approximately 83% were seen once. Sequencing used unsorted PBMCs, obtained 2.2 years after starting antiretroviral therapy. These receptors were taken from a man in his late teens or twenties with HIV. Each CDR3 is given with its conserved first and last residue. D genes are given only for firm matches. Clone size is stated in some rows and not others, as once, few, many or a class when expanded.

d_gene	v_gene	abundance	j_gene	CDR3nt	CDR3aa
-	TRBV7-9	-	TRBJ2-3	TGTGCCAGCAGCTCCGGGACGGCCGGCACAGATACGCAGTATTTT	CASSSGTAGTDTQYF
-	TRBV7-9	-	TRBJ1-3	TGTGCCAGCAGCTCCTTTAAGGAGATAGACACCATATATTTT	CASSSFKEIDTIYF
-	TRBV29-1	-	TRBJ2-5	TGCAGCGTTGAGTTCGCGGACCAAGAGACCCAGTACTTC	CSVEFADQETQYF
-	TRBV5-6	-	TRBJ2-1	TGTGCCAGCAGCTTCATATTCGACCTCGGGGAGCAGTTCTTC	CASSFIFDLGEQFF
-	TRBV6-6	-	TRBJ2-7	TGTGCCAGCAGTTACTCACGGGGTGAGCAGTACTTC	CASSYSRGEQYF
TRBD1	TRBV9	-	TRBJ2-7	TGTGCCAGCAGCACGCGCCGGGACAGCCAGGTCTACGAGCAGTACTTC	CASSTRRDSQVYEQYF
TRBD2	TRBV7-2	-	TRBJ2-3	TGTGCCAGCAGCTTAAAGCGGGGGGGTGCGGATACGCAGTATTTT	CASSLKRGGADTQYF
TRBD2	TRBV7-2	-	TRBJ2-1	TGTGCCAGCAGTTTAAAACGGGGGGGCGCCAATGAGCAGTTCTTC	CASSLKRGGANEQFF
-	TRBV6-5	once	TRBJ2-3	TGTGCCAGCAGTTCGGGACCCATCACAGATACGCAGTATTTT	CASSSGPITDTQYF
-	TRBV5-1	few	TRBJ1-5	TGCGCCAGCAGCTCCCGGGACCATAGCAATCAGCCCCAGCATTTT	CASSSRDHSNQPQHF
TRBD1	TRBV6-6	-	TRBJ1-5	TGTGCCAGCAGAACCGGGACAGATGGCAATCAGCCCCAGCATTTT	CASRTGTDGNQPQHF
-	TRBV6-4	-	TRBJ1-5	TGTGCCAGCAGTCCGGAGGGGGGTCAGCCCCAGCATTTT	CASSPEGGQPQHF
TRBD2	TRBV5-1	-	TRBJ2-1	TGCGCCAGCAGCTTGGCCCCCCGCGGGAGCTTAAATGAGCAGTTCTTC	CASSLAPRGSLNEQFF
TRBD1	TRBV28	-	TRBJ1-2	TGTGCCAGCAGTTCTTCCCCCCCCGGGACAGGGACCTATGGCTACACCTTC	CASSSSPPGTGTYGYTF
-	TRBV7-9	-	TRBJ2-3	TGTGCCAGCAGCGCACGAGCGGCCGGAGATACGCAGTATTTT	CASSARAAGDTQYF
TRBD1	TRBV7-2	-	TRBJ2-7	TGTGCCAGCAGCCCGACCGGACAGGGGCGCGAGCAGTACTTC	CASSPTGQGREQYF
-	TRBV18	-	TRBJ1-1	TGTGCCAGCTCACCCGGCAGCCCTGAAGCTTTCTTT	CASSPGSPEAFF
TRBD2	TRBV29-1	-	TRBJ2-7	TGCAGCGCGGGGGCGGGGGGGAGCGACGAGCAGTACTTC	CSAGAGGSDEQYF
-	TRBV27	-	TRBJ2-7	TGTGCCAGCAGTTTACCCGGACAGAAGCAGTACTTC	CASSLPGQKQYF
TRBD2	TRBV4-2	-	TRBJ2-6	TGTGCCAGCAGCCAAGGGACTAGCAGCTCTGGGGCCAACGTCCTGACTTTC	CASSQGTSSSGANVLTF
-	TRBV19	-	TRBJ2-3	TGTGCCAGTAGTATAGAGGGGGGAGATACGCAGTATTTT	CASSIEGGDTQYF
-	TRBV7-3	-	TRBJ2-2	TGTGCCAGCAGCCGGGACGGGAACACCGGGGAGCTGTTTTTT	CASSRDGNTGELFF
TRBD1	TRBV19	few	TRBJ1-1	TGTGCCAGTACAGGGGGTGAAGCTTTCTTT	CASTGGEAFF
-	TRBV4-1	-	TRBJ1-1	TGCGCCAGCAGCCAAGTAGGGCAGACTAACACTGAAGCTTTCTTT	CASSQVGQTNTEAFF
-	TRBV28	-	TRBJ2-6	TGTGCCAGCAGTTTATTCGGGACTGGGGCCAACGTCCTGACTTTC	CASSLFGTGANVLTF
-	TRBV5-1	-	TRBJ2-1	TGCGCCAGCAGCTTGGTCTGGGCGAACTCCGCCACAAATGAGCAGTTCTTC	CASSLVWANSATNEQFF
TRBD1	TRBV5-1	-	TRBJ2-1	TGCGCCAGCAGCTCAGACAGGGCTCCCTACAATGAGCAGTTCTTC	CASSSDRAPYNEQFF
-	TRBV19	-	TRBJ1-1	TGTGCCAGTCTAAGGTGGACTGAAGCTTTCTTT	CASLRWTEAFF
TRBD1	TRBV10-3	medium-sized	TRBJ2-7	TGTGCCGCTCAGCGGACAGGGATGTCCTACGAGCAGTACTTC	CAAQRTGMSYEQYF